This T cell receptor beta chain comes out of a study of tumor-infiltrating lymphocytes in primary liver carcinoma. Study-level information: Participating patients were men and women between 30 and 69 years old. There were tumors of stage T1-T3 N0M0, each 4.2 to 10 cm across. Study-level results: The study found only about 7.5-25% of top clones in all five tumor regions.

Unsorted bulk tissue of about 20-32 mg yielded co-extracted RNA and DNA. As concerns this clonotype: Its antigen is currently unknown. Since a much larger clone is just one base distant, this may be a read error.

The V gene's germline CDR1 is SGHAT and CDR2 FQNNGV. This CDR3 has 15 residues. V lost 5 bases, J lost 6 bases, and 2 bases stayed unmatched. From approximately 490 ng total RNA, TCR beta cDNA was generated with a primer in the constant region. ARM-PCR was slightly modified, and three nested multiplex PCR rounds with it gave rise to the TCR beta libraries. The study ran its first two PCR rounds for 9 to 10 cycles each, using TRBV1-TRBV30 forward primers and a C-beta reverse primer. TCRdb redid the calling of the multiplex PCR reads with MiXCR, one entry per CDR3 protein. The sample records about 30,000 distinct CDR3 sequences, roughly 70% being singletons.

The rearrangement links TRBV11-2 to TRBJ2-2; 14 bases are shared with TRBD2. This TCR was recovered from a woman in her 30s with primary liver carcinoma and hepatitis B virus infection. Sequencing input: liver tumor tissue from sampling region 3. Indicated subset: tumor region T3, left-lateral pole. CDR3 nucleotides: TGTGCCAGCAGCCGGACTAGCGGGAGGTCCGGGGAGCTGTTTTTT. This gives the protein CASSRTSGRSGELFF. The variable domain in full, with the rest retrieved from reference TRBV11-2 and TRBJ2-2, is EAGVAQSPRYKIIEKRQSVAFWCNPISGHATLYWYQQILGQGPKLLIQFQNNGVVDDSQLPKDRFSAERLKGVDSTLKIQPAKLEDSAVYLCASSRTSGRSGELFFGEGSRLTVL.